The sequence of this TCR beta chain was determined in a study of PD-1 blockade in classical Hodgkin lymphoma. In every patient, relapse followed autologous stem cell transplantation, while exposure to brentuximab vedotin differed. Best responses fell into complete response, partial response or progressive disease. V was trimmed by 0 bases and J by 7 bases, leaving 17 bases between them. CDR1 and CDR2 (germline): WNHNN, SYGVQD (reference sequence). CDR3 size: 16 residues. Concerning this clone: Its antigen is currently unknown.

Sequenced by immunoSEQ multiplex PCR; TCRdb stores in-frame clones only, minus some. This table holds 98,000 or so clones, approximately 90% found once. Study-wide results and caveats: The diversity seen at baseline in complete responders resembled that of newly diagnosed patients. Whereas CD4+ TCR diversity had risen significantly by C4D1, CD8+ TCR diversity had not.

This specimen consisted of peripheral blood mononuclear cells (PBMCs), obtained before the second cycle of nivolumab. The TCR originated in a human donor with classical Hodgkin lymphoma. The V gene is TRBV10-1, the J gene TRBJ2-3; D unclear. CDR3 amino acids: CASSESGRSHTNTQYF. For the CDR3, the DNA is TGCGCCAGCAGTGAGTCAGGCAGGTCTCATACAAATACGCAGTATTTT.